The sequence of this T cell receptor (beta chain) was determined in a study of cytomegalovirus exposure and HLA in healthy donors. Study-level background: Genotyping of about 400 donors showed that 80% to 85% belonged to the Caucasian-associated ancestry cluster.

Findings and caveats of the study: Associated with cytomegalovirus, according to the listing, were 150 to 200 TCR beta chains. Later genetic work tied a missense DCLRE1C variant to beta-chain V and J trimming. Relative to equally common others, HLA-associated TCR beta chains showed greater clonal expansion in a later analysis.

Germline V CDR1 and CDR2: SEHNR, FQNEAQ (reference sequence). V was pared by 8 bases and J by 2 bases, with 10 bases of the junction left unmatched. This CDR3 spans 15 amino acids. PCR amplification relied on 60 Vbeta primers (plus 13 Jbeta primers). Generated by immunoSEQ multiplex PCR, the TCRdb table keeps only in-frame clones and is missing some. The sample lists around 150,000 clones, less than 65% occurring once. A remark on this clone: What it recognizes is unknown.

V is TRBV7-9 and J is TRBJ2-3; 7 bases are a match to TRBD2. The sequence was obtained from a woman aged 25-40 years in good health and CMV-seropositive. What was sequenced was PBMCs. The CDR3 region is CASLPWAGDTDTQYF. CDR3 nucleotides: TGTGCCAGCTTGCCTTGGGCGGGGGACACAGATACGCAGTATTTT.